This T cell receptor beta chain was captured in a study of T cells after yellow fever vaccination. Across the whole study: SMART-Seq v4 Ultra Low Input prepared libraries from low-cell fractions. Study results and limitations: From the bulk population, abundant clonotypes could contaminate and appear within FACS-sorted repertoires.

Germline values: CDR1 DFQATT, CDR2 SNEGSKA (reference sequence). V lost 7 bases and J 15 bases, leaving 16 bases between the germline ends. This CDR3 region has 11 residues. Notes on this clonotype: Its antigen remains unknown.

TCRdb re-called the 5' RACE reads through MiXCR, storing one row per CDR3 protein. The sample has about 320,000 distinct CDR3 sequences; around a tenth are singletons. The chain couples TRBV20-1 to TRBJ1-6; TRBD1 is a possible D gene (6 bases). This sequence was found in a man younger than 30 who received the YFV17D yellow fever vaccine. The sample here was CD4+ T cells sorted from PBMCs, taken 45 days after the yellow fever booster vaccination. The CDR3 DNA reads as TGCAGTGGATCGGACAGACGAAACCTCCACTTT. It encodes CSGSDRRNLHF.